The source of this T cell receptor beta chain is a study of T-cell memory formation after mild COVID-19. Study at large: TCR clustering was largely donor specific.

This CDR3 spans 19 amino acids. The ends were cut back, 0 bases at V and 0 bases at J, with 24 bases in the middle. Germline V gives CDR1 DFQATT, CDR2 SNEGSKA (reference sequence). Barcoded TCR alpha and TCR beta cDNA libraries with UMIs came from 5'RACE using constant-segment primers. MiXCR was run by TCRdb on the 5' RACE reads, yielding one entry per CDR3 protein. Here the sample spans some 150,000 distinct CDR3 sequences, approximately 6% being singletons. The rearrangement joins TRBV20-1 to TRBJ2-7; the D gene is possibly TRBD2 (5 bases). The receptor was isolated from an adult woman who had mild COVID-19 (a few samples of this study predate the infection). Cell type and time point are not known. The sequenced sample consisted of PBMCs or a T cell subset sorted from them (not recorded which). CDR3 residues: CSARDRTELERGASYEQYF. CDR3 DNA sequence: TGCAGTGCTAGAGATAGGACTGAATTAGAACGCGGTGCCTCCTACGAGCAGTACTTC.